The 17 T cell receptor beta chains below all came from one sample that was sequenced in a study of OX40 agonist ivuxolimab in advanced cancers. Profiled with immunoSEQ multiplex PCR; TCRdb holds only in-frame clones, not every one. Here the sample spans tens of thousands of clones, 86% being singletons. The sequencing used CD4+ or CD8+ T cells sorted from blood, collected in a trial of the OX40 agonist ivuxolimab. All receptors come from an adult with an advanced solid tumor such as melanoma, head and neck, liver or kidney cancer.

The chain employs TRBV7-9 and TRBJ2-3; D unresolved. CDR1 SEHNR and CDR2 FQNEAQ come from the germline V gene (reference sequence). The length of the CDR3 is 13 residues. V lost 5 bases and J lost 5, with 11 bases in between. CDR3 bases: TGTGCCAGCAGCACCAGATTCGTAGATACGCAGTATTTT. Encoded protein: CASSTRFVDTQYF.

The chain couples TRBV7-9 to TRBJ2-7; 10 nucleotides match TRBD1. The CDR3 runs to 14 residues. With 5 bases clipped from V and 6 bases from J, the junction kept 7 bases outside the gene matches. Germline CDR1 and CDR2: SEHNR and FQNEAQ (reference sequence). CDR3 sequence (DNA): TGTGCCAGCAGCGCCTGGGACAGGGGCCCCGAGCAGTACTTC. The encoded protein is CASSAWDRGPEQYF.

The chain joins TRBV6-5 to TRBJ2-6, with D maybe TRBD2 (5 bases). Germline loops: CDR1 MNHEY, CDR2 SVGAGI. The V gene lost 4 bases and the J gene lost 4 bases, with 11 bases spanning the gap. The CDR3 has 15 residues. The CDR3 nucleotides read TGTGCCAGCAGTTCGAGGCCGGGGGGGGCCAACGTCCTGACTTTC. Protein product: CASSSRPGGANVLTF.

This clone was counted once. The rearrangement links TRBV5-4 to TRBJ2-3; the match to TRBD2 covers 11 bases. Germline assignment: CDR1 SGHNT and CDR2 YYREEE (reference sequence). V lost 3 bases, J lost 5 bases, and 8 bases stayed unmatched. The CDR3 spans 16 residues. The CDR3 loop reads CASSSGLAGPGDTQYF. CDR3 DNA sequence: TGTGCCAGCAGCTCCGGACTAGCGGGTCCCGGAGATACGCAGTATTTT.

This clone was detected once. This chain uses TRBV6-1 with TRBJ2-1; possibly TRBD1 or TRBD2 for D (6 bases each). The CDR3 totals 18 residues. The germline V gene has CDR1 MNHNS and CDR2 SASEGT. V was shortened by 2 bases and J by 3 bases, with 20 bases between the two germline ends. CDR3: CASSEISGAGTRYNEQFF. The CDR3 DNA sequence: TGTGCCAGCAGTGAAATATCGGGGGCCGGGACACGCTACAATGAGCAGTTCTTC.

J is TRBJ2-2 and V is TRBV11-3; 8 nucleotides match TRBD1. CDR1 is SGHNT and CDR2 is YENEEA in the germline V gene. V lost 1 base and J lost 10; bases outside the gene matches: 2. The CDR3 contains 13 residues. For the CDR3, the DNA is TGTGCCAGCAGCTTAGCAGGGGGCGAGGAGCTGTTTTTT. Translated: CASSLAGGEELFF. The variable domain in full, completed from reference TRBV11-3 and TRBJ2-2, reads EAGVVQSPRYKIIEKKQPVAFWCNPISGHNTLYWYLQNLGQGPELLIRYENEEAVDDSQLPKDRFSAERLKGVDSTLKIQPAELGDSAVYLCASSLAGGEELFFGEGSRLTVL.

CDR3 loop: CASSKDSDEEAFF. The DNA for the CDR3 is TGTGCCAGCAGCAAGGACAGTGATGAGGAAGCTTTCTTT. The V gene is TRBV11-3, the J gene TRBJ1-1; D is perhaps TRBD1 (6 bases). In germline, CDR1 is SGHNT, CDR2 YENEEA. This CDR3 is 13 amino acids long. V dropped 5 bases and J dropped 8 bases, with 15 bases sitting between them.

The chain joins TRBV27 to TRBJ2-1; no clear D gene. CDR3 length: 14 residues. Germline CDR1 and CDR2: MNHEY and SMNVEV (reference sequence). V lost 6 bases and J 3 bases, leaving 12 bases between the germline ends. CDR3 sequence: CASRPLVYYNEQFF. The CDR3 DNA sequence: TGTGCCAGCAGACCGCTAGTGTACTACAATGAGCAGTTCTTC.

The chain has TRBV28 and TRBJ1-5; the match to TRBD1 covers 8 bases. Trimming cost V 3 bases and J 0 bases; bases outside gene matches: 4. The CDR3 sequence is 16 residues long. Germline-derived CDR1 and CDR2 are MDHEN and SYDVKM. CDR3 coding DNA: TGTGCCAGCAGTTTCAGGACAGGGATTAGCAATCAGCCCCAGCATTTT. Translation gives CASSFRTGISNQPQHF. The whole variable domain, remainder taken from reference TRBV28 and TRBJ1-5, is DVKVTQSSRYLVKRTGEKVFLECVQDMDHENMFWYRQDPGLGLRLIYFSYDVKMKEKGDIPEGYSVSREKKERFSLILESASTNQTSMYLCASSFRTGISNQPQHFGDGTRLSIL.

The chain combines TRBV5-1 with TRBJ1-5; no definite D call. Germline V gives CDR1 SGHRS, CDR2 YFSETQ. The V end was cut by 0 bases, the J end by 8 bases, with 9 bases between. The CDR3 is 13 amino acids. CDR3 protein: CASSLAGPEPQHF. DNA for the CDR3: TGCGCCAGCAGCTTGGCCGGCCCGGAGCCCCAGCATTTT.

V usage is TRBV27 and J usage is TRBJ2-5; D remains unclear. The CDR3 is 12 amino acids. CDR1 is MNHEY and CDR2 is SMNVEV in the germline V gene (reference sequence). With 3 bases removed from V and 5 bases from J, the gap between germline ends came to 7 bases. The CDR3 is CASSLRGETQYF. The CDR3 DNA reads TGTGCCAGCAGTTTGAGAGGCGAGACCCAGTACTTC.

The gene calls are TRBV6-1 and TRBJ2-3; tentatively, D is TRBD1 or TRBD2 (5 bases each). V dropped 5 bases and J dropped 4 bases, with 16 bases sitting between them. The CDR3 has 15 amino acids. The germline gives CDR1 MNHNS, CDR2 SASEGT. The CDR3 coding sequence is TGTGCCAGCAGTACACGGGACCGGGTCGCAGATACGCAGTATTTT. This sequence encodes CASSTRDRVADTQYF.

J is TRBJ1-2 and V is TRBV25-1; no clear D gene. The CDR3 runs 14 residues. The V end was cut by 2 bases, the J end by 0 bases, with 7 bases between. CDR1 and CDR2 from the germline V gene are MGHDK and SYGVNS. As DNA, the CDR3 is TGTGCCAGCAGTGAACGGGCTGCTAACTATGGCTACACCTTC. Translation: CASSERAANYGYTF.

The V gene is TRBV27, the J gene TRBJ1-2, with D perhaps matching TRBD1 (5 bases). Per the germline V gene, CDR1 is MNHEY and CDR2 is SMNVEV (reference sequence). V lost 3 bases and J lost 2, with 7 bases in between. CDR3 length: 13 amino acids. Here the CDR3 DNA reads TGTGCCAGCAGTTTGAAGGGGAACTATGGCTACACCTTC. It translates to CASSLKGNYGYTF.

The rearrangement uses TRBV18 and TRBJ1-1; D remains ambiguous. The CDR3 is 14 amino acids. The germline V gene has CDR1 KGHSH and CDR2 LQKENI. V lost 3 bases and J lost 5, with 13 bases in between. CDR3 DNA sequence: TGTGCCAGCTCACCGAACTATGGGTCTACTGAAGCTTTCTTT. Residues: CASSPNYGSTEAFF.

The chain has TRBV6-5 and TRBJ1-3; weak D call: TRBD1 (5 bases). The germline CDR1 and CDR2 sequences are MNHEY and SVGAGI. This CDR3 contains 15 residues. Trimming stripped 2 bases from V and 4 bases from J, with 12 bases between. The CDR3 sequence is CASSYASRQGNTIYF. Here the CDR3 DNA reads TGTGCCAGCAGTTACGCAAGCCGACAGGGAAACACCATATATTTT.

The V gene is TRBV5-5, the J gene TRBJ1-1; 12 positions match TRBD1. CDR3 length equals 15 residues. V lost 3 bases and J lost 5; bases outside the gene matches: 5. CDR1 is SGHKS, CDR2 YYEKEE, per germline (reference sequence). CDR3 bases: TGTGCCAGCAGCTCCGGGACAGGGGGCTGGACTGAAGCTTTCTTT. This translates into CASSSGTGGWTEAFF.